This T cell receptor (beta chain) was identified in a study of blood T cells in healthy people across ages. Study-wide results and limits: Diversity estimates from one million T cells were considered underestimates. With age, beta diversity per million T cells declined roughly linearly, significantly by 40.

Germline V gives CDR1 SNHLY, CDR2 FYNNEI. This CDR3 contains 12 residues. With respect to this clonotype: Antigen: not known.

Primers used in a second PCR of about 6 to 11 cycles were a sample-barcoded 5' primer and a J-beta primer mix. Each CDR3 protein is one row after TCRdb ran MiXCR on the 5' RACE reads. The sample holds 890,000 or so distinct CDR3 sequences; roughly 60% are singletons and the top ten take roughly a quarter. Ranging in age from roughly 6 to 90, the donors were healthy Caucasian individuals from Russia. The chain joins TRBV2 to TRBJ2-4; unclear D gene. The DNA end is more similar to TRBJ2-7, so the J call may be wrong. This TCR was recovered from a man younger than 40 in good health. Sequenced material: blood. CDR3 protein: CASRVLGYEQYF. CDR3 DNA sequence: TGTGCCAGCAGGGTGCTCGGCTACGAGCAGTACTTC.